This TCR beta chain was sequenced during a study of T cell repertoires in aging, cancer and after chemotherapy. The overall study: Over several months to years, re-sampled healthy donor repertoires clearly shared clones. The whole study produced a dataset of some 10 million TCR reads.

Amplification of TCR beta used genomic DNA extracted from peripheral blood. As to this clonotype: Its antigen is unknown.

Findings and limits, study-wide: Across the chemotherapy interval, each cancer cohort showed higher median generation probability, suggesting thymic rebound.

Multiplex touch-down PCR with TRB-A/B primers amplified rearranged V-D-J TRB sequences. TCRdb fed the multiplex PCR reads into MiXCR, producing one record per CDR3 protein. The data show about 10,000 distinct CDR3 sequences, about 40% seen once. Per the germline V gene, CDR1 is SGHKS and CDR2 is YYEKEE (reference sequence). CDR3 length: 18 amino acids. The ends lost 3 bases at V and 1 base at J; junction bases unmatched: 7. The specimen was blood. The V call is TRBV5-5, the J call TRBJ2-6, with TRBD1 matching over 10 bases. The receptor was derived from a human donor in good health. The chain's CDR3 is CASSYSGTGVSGANVLTF. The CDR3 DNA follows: TGTGCCAGCAGCTACTCCGGGACAGGGGTGTCTGGGGCCAACGTCCTGACTTTC.